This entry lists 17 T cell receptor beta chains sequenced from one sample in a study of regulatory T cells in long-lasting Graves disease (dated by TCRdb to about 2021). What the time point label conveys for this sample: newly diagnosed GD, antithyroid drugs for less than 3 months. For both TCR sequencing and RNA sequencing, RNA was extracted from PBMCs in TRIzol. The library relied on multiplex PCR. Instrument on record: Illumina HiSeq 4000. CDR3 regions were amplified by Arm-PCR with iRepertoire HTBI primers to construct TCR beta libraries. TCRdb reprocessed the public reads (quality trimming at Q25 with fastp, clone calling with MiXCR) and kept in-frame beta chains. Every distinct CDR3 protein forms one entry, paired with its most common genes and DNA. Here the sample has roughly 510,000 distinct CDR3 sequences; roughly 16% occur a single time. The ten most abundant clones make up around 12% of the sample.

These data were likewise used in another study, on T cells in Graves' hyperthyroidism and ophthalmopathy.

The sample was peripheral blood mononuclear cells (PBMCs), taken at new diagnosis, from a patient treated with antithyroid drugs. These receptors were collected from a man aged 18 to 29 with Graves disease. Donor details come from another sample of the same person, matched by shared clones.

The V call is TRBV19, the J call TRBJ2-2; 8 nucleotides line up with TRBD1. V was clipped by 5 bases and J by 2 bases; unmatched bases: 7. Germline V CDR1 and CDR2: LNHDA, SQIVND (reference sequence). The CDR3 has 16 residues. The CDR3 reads CASSRSGQVNTGELFF. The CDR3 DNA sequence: TGTGCCAGTAGTCGTTCGGGACAGGTCAACACCGGGGAGCTGTTTTTT. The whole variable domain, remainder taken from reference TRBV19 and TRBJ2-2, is DGGITQSPKYLFRKEGQNVTLSCEQNLNHDAMYWYRQDPGQGLRLIYYSQIVNDFQKGDIAEGYSVSREKKESFPLTVTSAQKNPTAFYLCASSRSGQVNTGELFFGEGSRLTVL.

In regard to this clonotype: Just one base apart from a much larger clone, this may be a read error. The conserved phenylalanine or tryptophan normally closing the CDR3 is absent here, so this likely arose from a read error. This CDR3 is CASSFFDTEAFL. The CDR3 region has the DNA TGTGCCAGCAGTTTTTTTGACACTGAAGCTTTCCTT. This rearrangement joins TRBV12-3 or TRBV12-4 to TRBJ1-1; D is unresolved. V was clipped by 3 bases and J by 3 bases, with 5 bases between them. CDR3 length: 12 residues.

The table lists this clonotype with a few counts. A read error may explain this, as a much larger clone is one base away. In DNA, the CDR3 is TGTGCCGGCACAGAACGGAGCGGTCACTACGAGCAGTACTTC. Protein: CAGTERSGHYEQYF. The chain has TRBV6-1 and TRBJ2-7; perhaps TRBD2 as D (5 bases). Germline V gene lookup returns CDR1 MNHNS and CDR2 SASEGT. The CDR3 has 14 amino acids. V lost 11 bases and J lost 3, with 20 bases in between.

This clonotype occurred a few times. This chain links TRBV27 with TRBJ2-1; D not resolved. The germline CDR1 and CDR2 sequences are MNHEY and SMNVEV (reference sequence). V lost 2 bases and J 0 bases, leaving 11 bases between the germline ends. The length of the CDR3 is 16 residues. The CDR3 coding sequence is TGTGCCAGCAGTTTAATATCCCGGAGCTCCTACAATGAGCAGTTCTTC. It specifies CASSLISRSSYNEQFF.

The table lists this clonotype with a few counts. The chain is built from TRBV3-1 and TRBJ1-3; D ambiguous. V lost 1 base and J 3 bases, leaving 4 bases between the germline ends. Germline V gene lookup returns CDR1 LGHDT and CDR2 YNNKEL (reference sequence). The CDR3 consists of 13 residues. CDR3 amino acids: CASSQGDGNTIYF. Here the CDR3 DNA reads TGTGCCAGCAGCCAAGGAGATGGAAACACCATATATTTT. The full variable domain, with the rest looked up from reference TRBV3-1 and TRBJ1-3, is DTAVSQTPKYLVTQMGNDKSIKCEQNLGHDTMYWYKQDSKKFLKIMFSYNNKELIINETVPNRFSPKSPDKAHLNLHINSLELGDSAVYFCASSQGDGNTIYFGEGSWLTVV.

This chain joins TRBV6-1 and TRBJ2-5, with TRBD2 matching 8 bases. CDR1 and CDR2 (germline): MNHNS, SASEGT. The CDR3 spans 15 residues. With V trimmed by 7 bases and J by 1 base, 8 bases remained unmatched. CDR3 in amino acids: CASTRSSGLQETQYF. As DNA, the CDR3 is TGTGCCAGCACCCGGTCTAGCGGGCTCCAAGAGACCCAGTACTTC.

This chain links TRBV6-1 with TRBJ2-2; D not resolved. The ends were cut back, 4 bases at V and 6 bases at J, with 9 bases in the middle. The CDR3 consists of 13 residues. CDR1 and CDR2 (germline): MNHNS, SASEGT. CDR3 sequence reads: CASSGVRAGELFF. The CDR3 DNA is TGTGCCAGCAGTGGTGTAAGGGCCGGGGAGCTGTTTTTT.

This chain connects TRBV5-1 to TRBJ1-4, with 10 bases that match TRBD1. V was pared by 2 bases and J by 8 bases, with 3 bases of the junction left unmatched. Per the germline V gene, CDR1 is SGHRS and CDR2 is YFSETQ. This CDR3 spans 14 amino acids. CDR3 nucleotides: TGCGCCAGCAGCTTCGGGACAGGGGAGGAAAAACTGTTTTTT. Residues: CASSFGTGEEKLFF.

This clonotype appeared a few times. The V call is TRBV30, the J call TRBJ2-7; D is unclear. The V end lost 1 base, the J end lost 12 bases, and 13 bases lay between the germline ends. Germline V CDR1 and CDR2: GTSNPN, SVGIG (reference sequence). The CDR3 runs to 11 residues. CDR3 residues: CAWSEKGSVYF. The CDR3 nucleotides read TGTGCCTGGAGTGAGAAAGGTAGTGTGTACTTC.

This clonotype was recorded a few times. In DNA, the CDR3 is TGCGCCAGCAGCCAAGATAGTGGGCAGTACTACAATGAGCAGTTCTTC. Encoded protein: CASSQDSGQYYNEQFF. This chain uses TRBV4-1 with TRBJ2-1; D is undetermined. Germline V CDR1 and CDR2: MGHRA, YSYEKL. The CDR3 is 16 amino acids. V was trimmed by 0 bases and J by 3 bases, leaving 12 bases between them.

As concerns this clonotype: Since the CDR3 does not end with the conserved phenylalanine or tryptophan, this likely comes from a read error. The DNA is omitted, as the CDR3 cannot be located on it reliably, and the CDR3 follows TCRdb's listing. Here the CDR3 reads CAKGGPGGPQ. The chain recombines TRBV7-3 with TRBJ2-7; TRBD2 is the table's D call, not checked against the DNA. The CDR3 spans 10 residues, counting both ends. CDR1 and CDR2 (germline): SGHTA, FQGTGA.

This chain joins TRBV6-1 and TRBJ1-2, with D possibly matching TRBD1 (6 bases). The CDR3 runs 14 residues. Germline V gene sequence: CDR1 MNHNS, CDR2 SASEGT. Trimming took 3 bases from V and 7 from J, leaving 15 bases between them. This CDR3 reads CASSDSYRAGGYTF. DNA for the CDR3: TGTGCCAGCAGTGACTCATACAGGGCAGGTGGCTACACCTTC.

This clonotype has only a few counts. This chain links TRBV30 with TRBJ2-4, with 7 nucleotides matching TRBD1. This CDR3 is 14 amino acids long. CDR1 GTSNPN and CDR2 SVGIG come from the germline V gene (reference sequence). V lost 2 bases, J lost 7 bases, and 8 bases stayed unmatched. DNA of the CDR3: TGTGCCTGGAGTCCCACAGGGGCAGGGAACATTCAGTACTTC. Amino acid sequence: CAWSPTGAGNIQYF. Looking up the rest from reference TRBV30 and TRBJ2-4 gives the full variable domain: SQTIHQWPATLVQPVGSPLSLECTVEGTSNPNLYWYRQAAGRGLQLLFYSVGIGQISSEVPQNLSASRPQDRQFILSSKKLLLSDSGFYLCAWSPTGAGNIQYFGAGTRLSVL.

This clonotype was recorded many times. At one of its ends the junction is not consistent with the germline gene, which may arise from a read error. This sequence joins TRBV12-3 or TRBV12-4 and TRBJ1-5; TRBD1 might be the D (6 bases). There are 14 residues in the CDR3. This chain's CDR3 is CASILQGSNQPQHF. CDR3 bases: TGTGCCAGCATTTTACAGGGTAGCAATCAGCCCCAGCATTTT.

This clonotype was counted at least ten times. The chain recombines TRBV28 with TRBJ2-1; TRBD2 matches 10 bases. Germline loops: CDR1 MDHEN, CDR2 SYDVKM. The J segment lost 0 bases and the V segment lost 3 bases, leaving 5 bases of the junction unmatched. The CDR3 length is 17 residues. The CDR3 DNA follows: TGTGCCAGCAGTTTGGGACTAGCGATGAGCTCCTACAATGAGCAGTTCTTC. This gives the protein CASSLGLAMSSYNEQFF.

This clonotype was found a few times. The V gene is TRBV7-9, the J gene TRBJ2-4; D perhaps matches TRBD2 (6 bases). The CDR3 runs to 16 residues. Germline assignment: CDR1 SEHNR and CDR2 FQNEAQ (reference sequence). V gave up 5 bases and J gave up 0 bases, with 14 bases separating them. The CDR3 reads CASSRAGSQAKNIQYF. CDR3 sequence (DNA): TGTGCCAGCAGCCGGGCGGGATCGCAAGCCAAAAACATTCAGTACTTC.

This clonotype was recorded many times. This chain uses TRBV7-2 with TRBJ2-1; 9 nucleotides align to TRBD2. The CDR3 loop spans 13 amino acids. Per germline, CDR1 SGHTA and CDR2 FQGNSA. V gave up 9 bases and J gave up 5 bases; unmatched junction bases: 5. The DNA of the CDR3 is TGTGCCAGTAAGCGGGAGGTACACAATGAGCAGTTCTTC. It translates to CASKREVHNEQFF.